This TCR beta chain was obtained from a study of cytomegalovirus exposure and HLA in healthy donors (dated by TCRdb to 2016 to 2017). Concerning the study at large: According to an earlier analysis of several hundred of the donors, about 190 million T cells yielded approximately 120 million unique TCR beta sequences and around 280 Gb of sequence data. Of the approximately 400 genotyped donors, about 84% fell in the genetic ancestry cluster associated with self-reported Caucasian donors. A later genetic analysis used genome-wide SNP genotypes for about three fifths of the roughly 700 donors, treating that subset as a discovery cohort. Typing coverage differed by locus: A, B, C, DRB1 and DQB1 were typed in about 620-630 donors, DQA1 in about 500, DPA1 in some 610, and DPB1 in 472. Both class I and class II loci were covered by HLA typing, at four-digit resolution. To study patterns of TCR occurrence, a later analysis re-analyzed previously published TCR beta repertoires from hundreds of donors and added high-resolution HLA genotyping. The study combined high-throughput TCR immunosequencing, statistical association of individual TCRs with disease status, and machine learning to predict cytomegalovirus infection status. Roughly 5 DR-DQ haplotypes were handled as single units for association and clustering, since linkage in the cohort was strong. An earlier analysis of approximately 640 of the donors applied high-throughput TCR beta sequencing to assess whether each TCR beta V gene segment acted as functional or pseudogenic. Every repertoire in the discovery cohort had been generated on one and the same sequencing platform. Across 398 genotyped donors of the cohort, an average of about 240,000 unique TCR beta nucleotide sequences per donor were sequenced, and roughly 18% of those sequences were non-productive. The T cell repertoires of 666 subjects were profiled by immunosequencing and related to cytomegalovirus serostatus. Along with the roughly 670-subject first cohort, a separate validation cohort of around 120 different subjects was used. The aim of the study was to test whether cataloging public T cell receptors could identify signatures of past pathogen exposure. Roughly 290 gigabases of sequencing data and around 88 million unique TCR sequences made up an early release that covered approximately 700 HLA-typed donors. The later analysis used no new phenotypic data to find candidate immune exposures, relying instead on TCR beta sequences and their occurrence across donors. Donor age, sex, ethnicity and CMV serostatus were compiled alongside the repertoire data.

V has 5 bases trimmed and J has 0 bases trimmed; junction bases matching no gene number 5. CDR1 and CDR2 (SGHTA, FQGNSA) derive from the germline V gene. The CDR3 sequence holds 15 residues, the cysteine and phenylalanine included. Of all the DNA, just the CDR3 is kept, 45 bases in frame from base 1. Libraries were prepared through the immunoSEQ multiplex PCR assay. A mixture of 60 forward primers for TCR Vbeta segments and 13 reverse primers for TCR Jbeta segments was used in the multiplex PCR. Amplification of the CDR3 region of rearranged TCR beta genes was performed with a multiplex PCR assay on genomic DNA. The amplified TCR beta libraries were sequenced on the Illumina HiSeq System as 87-base-pair reads. The authors' pipeline ran thus. Across the roughly 700 repertoires, a later analysis counted some 81 million unique TCR beta chains, roughly 11 million of which were shared by at least two donors. Raw reads were error-corrected and collapsed into unique sequences with a nearest-neighbor algorithm that merged closely related sequences to remove PCR and sequencing errors. Alignment of CDR3 sequences to IMGT reference sequences was used to assign V, D and J gene segments. For a sequence to be retained, at least a six-nucleotide match to both a V gene segment and a J gene segment was required. Rearrangements were classified as productive when the CDR3 lacked stop codons and remained in frame with V and J, and all other rearrangements were classified as non-productive. Following IMGT convention, CDR3 was defined as the stretch from the second conserved V-encoded cysteine to the conserved J-encoded phenylalanine. Sequences without an unambiguous match to a single V gene segment were excluded from the earlier analysis of several hundred of the donors. In an earlier analysis of roughly 600 of the donors, a V segment was called functional when productive rearrangements were above 56.7%, and segregating when the standard deviation between donors exceeded 5%. To diagnose cytomegalovirus status from the catalog of TCR beta chain sequences, a statistical classification framework was built. V and J gene assignment, in a later analysis, came from comparing TCR nucleotide sequences with IMGT/GENE-DB human TR gene sequences. In a later analysis, CDR3 sequences and most-parsimonious VDJ recombination scenarios were assigned using the TCRdist pipeline. A later analysis defined each TCR beta chain by its CDR3 amino acid sequence plus V-gene family, and excluded reads lacking a unique V-gene family. In a later analysis, fewer than 650 highly shared, low-generation-probability nucleotide sequences were removed to address suspected cross-contamination and a sequencing artifact. A later analysis calculated a clonal expansion index for each public chain from normalized within-repertoire ranks of inferred template counts. In a later analysis, generation probabilities were computed with a VDJ recombination model fitted to out-of-frame rearrangements, and the resulting probabilities were checked against IGoR. In a later analysis, hypergeometric tests were used to score TCR-TCR, TCR-HLA and TCR-CMV co-occurrence, with a repertoire-size bias correction applied to TCR pairs. In a later analysis, false discovery rates were estimated by permuting HLA or CMV assignments 20 times. In a later analysis, co-occurring TCRs were grouped using DBSCAN, with TCRdist sequence similarity added in when clustering inside HLA-allele-positive subsets. Repertoires with fewer than 30,000 or more than 120,000 public chains were left out of co-occurrence clustering, as were five repertoires with anomalous nucleotide sharing. In its TCRdb copy, this immuneACCESS table keeps in-frame sequences only and misses some clones. Where compared with another copy, unresolved V genes explain less than half of these, and the others have no known cause. V, J and clone size were drawn from that table, and D and trimming were deduced from the DNA. Present in this sample are under 150,000 clones, 68% of which were seen just once. Of the sample, almost 4.5% is held by the ten largest clones.

The cohort consisted of some 730 healthy bone marrow donors. Cohort members were all nominally healthy when sampled, although unrecorded immune exposures were likely present. The donor tested CMV seronegative, placing the donor among the 350 to 400 seronegative members of the cohort. Each donor provided a peripheral blood sample, and peripheral blood mononuclear cells were used for TCR beta sequencing. The Qiagen DNeasy Blood Extraction Kit was used to extract genomic DNA from the blood cell samples. This clone was seen just once. The clone's antigen remains unknown. It has no much larger one-base neighbor in the sample; base qualities were not kept. The paper's findings and limits, for the study overall: The classifier was reported to diagnose cytomegalovirus status with high specificity and sensitivity in both the original and validation cohorts. A later analysis found that most CMV-associated TCR beta chains appeared HLA-restricted, with HLA associations seemingly driven largely by CMV exposure. When HLA alleles, especially DR and DQ, strongly co-occurred, attributing TCR associations to individual alleles was difficult. A group of highly shared sequence variants was considered likely to be a technical artifact of the sequencing pipeline. In a later analysis, TCR association rates were found to vary across HLA loci, with the most associated TCRs seen for DRB1 alleles and the fewest for HLA-C alleles. A further reported finding was that TCR beta sequences accurately predicted the HLA-A and HLA-B alleles for most subjects in the first cohort. The earlier analysis of 587 of the donors excluded 15 to 20 rarely observed V segments, including chromosome 9 orphons, because counts were too low. V-gene and J-gene trimming of TCR beta chains was associated with a missense DCLRE1C variant in a later genetic analysis, and the association was replicated in an independent cohort. In an earlier analysis of some 500 of the donors, most TCR beta V segments appeared in productive rearrangements about 87% or about 30% of the time, broadly matching IMGT annotations. According to a later genetic analysis, donors in an Asian-associated ancestry cluster had fewer N-insertions in productive TCRs than the approximately 700-donor mean. Specific HLA alleles were associated with 15,000 to 20,000 TCR beta sequences at a false discovery rate of 0.05 in a later analysis. The 87-base-pair reads could not distinguish some IMGT-functional V segments, including TRBV6-2 and TRBV6-3, so those segments were excluded. This cohort had only TCR beta chains sequenced, and the lack of alpha or paired-chain data limited which features could be detected. Linkage disequilibrium might explain the correlated functional status among segregating V segments, but an unknown experimental factor could not be ruled out. Because HLA typing was missing for some donors at each locus, association tests included only the typed subset. It was suggested by the authors that the approach could potentially be generalized to other disease states and immunological phenotypes. In the study, 150 to 200 TCR beta chains were listed as associated with cytomegalovirus. CMV serostatus was the only immune exposure information available for the cohort. In vitro tests confirmed that a few of the cytomegalovirus-associated TCR beta chains recognize cytomegalovirus antigens. In a later analysis, several top co-occurrence clusters were reported to appear linked to parvovirus B19, influenza, CMV and Epstein-Barr virus. Sequencing depth was assumed to be roughly uniform across donors in the presence/absence analyses, though that assumption may not hold. Most TCR sequences were observed very rarely across donors, whereas some public TCRs were present in many individuals. Compared with equally common non-associated chains, HLA-associated TCR beta chains in a later analysis were more clonally expanded and had lower generation probabilities.

The specimen sequenced was PBMCs. This TCR was sampled from a man between 60 and 75 years old in good health and CMV-seronegative. The sequence is built from TRBV7-2 and TRBJ1-1; 8 nucleotides in the junction match TRBD1. The nucleotide sequence is given as TGTGCCAGCAGCCTAAGGACAGGGATGAACACTGAAGCTTTCTTT. Its protein is CASSLRTGMNTEAFF.